This T cell receptor (beta chain) comes out of a study of CD8+ T cells in alopecia areata. Study-level information: Each recipient was an approximately 7-10-week-old female C3H/HeJ mouse given skin from an approximately 6-13-month-old C3H/HeJ donor with spontaneous alopecia.

The sorting of pooled cutaneous lymph node cells relied on CD4, CD8alpha, NKG2D, NKG2ACE and other markers. J gave up 0 bases and V 1 base, and 3 bases lay outside the gene matches. The CDR3 has 16 amino acids. The germline V gene encodes CDR1 LGHNA and CDR2 YNLKQL (reference sequence). This clone was picked up a small number of times. Its antigen remains unknown. The genes and germline here are from mouse. From the germline J gene comes the end of the CDR3, since the read stops 4 residues before it. Study-level findings and limits: Possibly because of HLA-related factors, TCR sharing was less clear across patients than in mice. Normal skin's resident alphabeta T cells are also sequenced in scalp samples. Elevated clonality characterized lesional scalp relative to normal scalp, particularly in alopecia totalis/universalis.

cDNA serving as the sequencing template came from extracted, reverse transcribed RNA. Libraries were prepared by immunoSEQ multiplex PCR; TCRdb keeps only in-frame clonotypes and omits some of them. Recorded here are roughly 260,000 clones, none singletons. Sequences were obtained from CD4+ T cells sorted from a lymph node. The chain is built from TRBV5 and TRBJ2-1; 7 bases fit TRBD1. This clonotype was obtained from a C3H/HeJ mouse with alopecia areata. Mouse MHC haplotype: H2-k. The CDR3 DNA, read in part, is TGTGCCAGCAGCCAAGCGGGACAGAATAACTATGCT. Translating gives CASSQAGQNNYA. The full CDR3 protein is CASSQAGQNNYAEQFF.